The subject of this entry is one T cell receptor (beta chain). This clone was detected a few times. Its antigen specificity is not known. It has no much larger one-base neighbor in the sample; base qualities were not kept. The entry originates in a study of cytomegalovirus exposure and HLA in healthy donors (dated by TCRdb to 2016 to 2017). Broadly, across the study: An earlier analysis of around 600 of the donors reported approximately 290 Gb of sequence data and more than 90 million unique TCR beta sequences from roughly 180 million T cells. The aim of the study was to test whether cataloging public T cell receptors could identify signatures of past pathogen exposure. Approximately 300 gigabases of sequencing data and roughly 80 million unique TCR sequences made up an early release that covered approximately 650 HLA-typed donors. In a later genetic analysis, genome-wide SNP genotypes for about 65% of the 666 donors were used, and that subset was treated as a discovery cohort. Every discovery cohort repertoire had been produced on one sequencing platform. To predict cytomegalovirus infection status, the study brought together high-throughput TCR immunosequencing, statistical association of individual TCRs with disease status, and machine learning. In an earlier analysis of roughly 580 of the donors, high-throughput TCR beta sequencing was used to judge whether each TCR beta V gene segment behaved as functional or pseudogenic. Rather than drawing on any new phenotypic data, the later analysis identified candidate immune exposures from TCR beta sequences and the way those sequences occurred across donors. A few DR-DQ haplotypes were treated as single units for association and clustering because of strong linkage in the cohort. Across 398 genotyped donors of the cohort, an average of 235,054 unique TCR beta nucleotide sequences per donor were sequenced, and roughly 20% of those sequences were non-productive. Class I and class II HLA loci were covered by the typing at four-digit resolution. Using immunosequencing, the study profiled T cell repertoires from 550 to 750 subjects and related those repertoires to cytomegalovirus serostatus. Among the approximately 420 genotyped donors, about 83% belonged to the genetic ancestry cluster associated with self-reported Caucasian donors. A later analysis re-analyzed previously published TCR beta repertoires from 600 to 850 donors and added high-resolution HLA genotyping to study TCR occurrence patterns. Typing coverage varied by locus: 629-630 donors for A, B, C, DRB1 and DQB1; roughly 560 for DQA1; nearly 610 for DPA1; around 450 for DPB1. Donor age, sex, ethnicity and CMV serostatus were compiled alongside the repertoire data. In addition to the first cohort of hundreds of subjects, a separate validation cohort of 120 different subjects was used. The study at large found these results: The study listed 170 or so TCR beta chains as associated with cytomegalovirus. In a later analysis, several top co-occurrence clusters were reported to appear linked to parvovirus B19, influenza, CMV and Epstein-Barr virus. A later analysis found that HLA-associated TCR beta chains were more clonally expanded and had lower generation probabilities than equally common non-associated chains. In a later analysis, around 17,000 TCR beta sequences were associated with specific HLA alleles at a false discovery rate of 0.05. CMV serostatus was the only immune exposure information available for the cohort. A cluster of highly shared sequence variants was judged likely to be a technical artifact of the sequencing pipeline. The 87-base-pair reads could not distinguish some IMGT-functional V segments, including TRBV6-2 and TRBV6-3, so those segments were excluded. The classifier was reported to diagnose cytomegalovirus status with high specificity and sensitivity in both the original and validation cohorts. Because HLA typing was unavailable for some donors at each locus, only the typed subset was used in association tests. A later analysis found that TCR association rates varied across HLA loci, with DRB1 alleles showing the most associated TCRs and HLA-C alleles the fewest. A further reported finding was that TCR beta sequences accurately predicted the HLA-A and HLA-B alleles for most subjects in the first cohort. According to the authors, the approach could potentially be generalized to other disease states and immunological phenotypes. When HLA alleles, especially DR and DQ, strongly co-occurred, attributing TCR associations to individual alleles was difficult. In a later analysis, most CMV-associated TCR beta chains were found to appear HLA-restricted, with HLA associations seemingly driven largely by CMV exposure. Linkage disequilibrium might explain the correlated functional status among segregating V segments, but an unknown experimental factor could not be excluded. This cohort had only TCR beta chains sequenced, and the lack of alpha or paired-chain data limited which features could be detected. Roughly uniform sequencing depth across donors was assumed in presence/absence analyses, although this assumption may not hold. A later genetic analysis reported fewer N-insertions in productive TCRs among donors in an Asian-associated ancestry cluster than the roughly 700-donor mean. An earlier analysis of around 540 of the donors showed that most TCR beta V segments appeared in productive rearrangements either about 90% or about 30% of the time, which broadly matched IMGT annotations. A few of the identified cytomegalovirus-associated TCR beta chains were confirmed in vitro to be specific for cytomegalovirus antigens. An association between a missense DCLRE1C variant and V-gene and J-gene trimming of TCR beta chains was found in a later genetic analysis and replicated in an independent cohort. Approximately 16 rarely observed V segments, including chromosome 9 orphons, were excluded from the earlier analysis of approximately 600 of the donors because counts were too low. Most TCR sequences were observed very rarely across donors, whereas some public TCRs were present in many individuals.

The cohort comprised approximately 700 healthy bone marrow donors. At the time of sampling, all cohort members were nominally healthy, though unrecorded immune exposures were likely present. The donor tested CMV seropositive, placing the donor among the 310 or so seropositive members of the cohort. Every donor gave a peripheral blood sample, and the peripheral blood mononuclear cells from that sample were used for TCR beta sequencing. The Qiagen DNeasy Blood Extraction Kit was used to extract genomic DNA from the blood cell samples. Trimmed from V: 5 bases; trimmed from J: 2 bases; junction bases lacking a gene match: 4. CDR1 and CDR2 were assigned from the germline V gene as SGHTA and FQGNSA. From the cysteine up to the phenylalanine, the CDR3 has a length of 15 residues. Only the CDR3 DNA stays, 45 bases, in frame from base 1. Receptor amplification or capture employed the immunoSEQ multiplex PCR assay. A mixture of 60 forward primers for TCR Vbeta segments and 13 reverse primers for TCR Jbeta segments was used in the multiplex PCR. The CDR3 region of rearranged TCR beta genes was amplified from genomic DNA by a multiplex PCR assay. The amplified TCR beta libraries were sequenced on the Illumina HiSeq System as 87-base-pair reads. The original methods were these. A later analysis counted approximately 76 million unique TCR beta chains across the 700 or so repertoires, and around 12 million of these chains were shared by at least two donors. Raw reads were error-corrected and collapsed into unique sequences with a nearest-neighbor algorithm that merged closely related sequences to remove PCR and sequencing errors. V, D and J gene segments were assigned by aligning CDR3 sequences to IMGT reference sequences. For a sequence to be retained, a match of at least six nucleotides to both a V gene segment and a J gene segment was required. Rearrangements were called productive when the CDR3 lacked stop codons and stayed in frame with V and J; all others were non-productive. CDR3 was defined according to IMGT convention as the region running from the second conserved V-encoded cysteine to the conserved J-encoded phenylalanine. Sequences without an unambiguous match to a single V gene segment were excluded from the earlier analysis of a few hundred of the donors. An earlier analysis of 587 of the donors classified V segments as functional when productive rearrangements were above 56.7% and as segregating when the standard deviation between donors was above 5%. To diagnose cytomegalovirus status from the catalog of TCR beta chain sequences, a statistical classification framework was built. In a later analysis, V and J genes were assigned by comparing TCR nucleotide sequences against IMGT/GENE-DB human TR gene sequences. A later analysis assigned CDR3 sequences and most-parsimonious VDJ recombination scenarios with the TCRdist pipeline. In a later analysis, every TCR beta chain was defined by the combination of its CDR3 amino acid sequence and its V-gene family, and reads without a unique V-gene family were dropped. In a later analysis, several hundred highly shared, low-generation-probability nucleotide sequences were removed to address suspected cross-contamination and a sequencing artifact. In a later analysis, a clonal expansion index was calculated for each public chain from normalized within-repertoire ranks of inferred template counts. A later analysis computed generation probabilities with a VDJ recombination model fitted to out-of-frame rearrangements, and checked the results against IGoR. Hypergeometric tests were used in a later analysis to score TCR-TCR, TCR-HLA and TCR-CMV co-occurrence, with a repertoire-size bias correction applied to the TCR pairs. To estimate false discovery rates, a later analysis permuted the HLA or CMV assignments 20 times. In a later analysis, co-occurring TCRs were grouped with DBSCAN, and TCRdist sequence similarity was added when clustering was performed within HLA-allele-positive subsets. Repertoires with fewer than 30,000 or more than 120,000 public chains, plus five repertoires with anomalous nucleotide sharing, were excluded from co-occurrence clustering. TCRdb limited this immuneACCESS table to in-frame rearrangements with V and J called. A share of clones is missing; checked studies link under half to unresolved V genes, and the rest is unexplained. V, J and clone size derive from that table, while D and trimming were established from the DNA sequence. For this sample there are about 190,000 clones; more than 75% appear just once. Of the sample, about 3% is held by the ten largest clones.

Sequences were obtained from PBMCs. The origin of this receptor is a man aged 35-49 years in good health and CMV-seropositive. The chain uses TRBV7-2 and TRBJ2-3; 10 bases in between match TRBD2. The bases read TGTGCCAGCAGCAGCGGGAGGGCCCCCACAGATACGCAGTATTTT. Translation gives CASSSGRAPTDTQYF.